This T cell receptor (beta chain) appears in the sequencing data of a study of shared clonotypes between healthy human individuals (dated by TCRdb to about 2020). Turning to the overall study: The cohort included three men and two women between 18 and 49 years of age. For each donor, three plates each were used for CD4 naive and CD4 memory, two plates were used for CD8 naive, and one plate was used for CD8 memory. Blood TCR repertoires of a handful of healthy adults were deeply sequenced to estimate repertoire size and the extent of clonotype sharing between individuals. To increase sequencing depth and limit assay-specific biases, different laboratories used diverse techniques to prepare libraries and sequence TCR repertoires. Per donor, leukapheresis produced somewhere between about 0.9 and 9.5 billion PBMCs. Results the study describes overall, beyond this receptor: Sampling was limited to blood, and TCR repertoires in tissue likely differ from TCR repertoires in blood. Clonotypes shared by all four sorted-subset donors showed higher generation probabilities than non-shared clonotypes. Larger estimated clonotype richness was generally found for naive subsets than for memory subsets. Because the study included only a small number of donors, the genetic and exposure-history diversity represented was limited. About 4.5% of naive CD4, 3.5% of naive CD8, approximately 2% of memory CD4, and around 0.42% of memory CD8 clonotypes were shared across several donors. Pairwise subsampling led to the expectation that sequencing depth would affect the degree of clonotype sharing among donors. Even with the large sequencing depth, rarefaction of the sorted-subset datasets indicated that sequencing was incomplete.

About this clone: It has no known antigen specificity. Base qualities are not at hand, and no much larger clone is one base apart.

Donors were healthy HIV-negative adults with no recently reported acute infections or vaccinations. All donors were Caucasian adults living in Nashville, Tennessee, USA. CD4+ T cells were enriched by magnetic negative selection, after which naive cells were positively selected on CD45RA and the negative fraction was taken as the memory subset. Blood was obtained by leukapheresis, after which PBMCs were separated by Ficoll-Histopaque density gradient centrifugation and cryopreserved in liquid nitrogen vapor phase. Analytical flow cytometry was used to check the purity and quantity of every magnetically sorted T cell population. Each sorted fraction had its genomic DNA isolated and then quantified by UV absorbance on a Nanodrop 2000c. Using the deep immunoSEQ assay, multiplex PCR amplified TCR CDR3 regions from genomic DNA. For each cell subset, the extracted genomic DNA was distributed evenly across all wells of several immunoSEQ 96-well plates, and each plate served as one replicate. Each replicate PCR for sorted subsets received roughly 0.2 ug genomic DNA, equal to 30,000 or so T cell genomes. The purified libraries were quantified using a Qubit 3.0 fluorometer, sized with a Bioanalyzer 2100, and then quantified again using the KAPA Library Quantification kit. A separate single-read 150-cycle Illumina NextSeq 550 flow cell was used to sequence each immunoSEQ 96-well plate. On the authors' methods: Because the immunoSEQ output included only junctional sequences and no quality scores, the filtering could not be the same as the filtering used for full-length reads. To assign V/J genes and CDR3, sequences were annotated using PyIR, a Python wrapper for IgBLAST v1.9, with IMGT germline references. Any read was removed if the V/J assignment was weak (E-value above 1e-6), the CDR3 was missing, or the read contained stop codons, out-of-frame junctions, or ambiguous translated residues. V3J clonotypes were defined as sequences sharing the same inferred V gene, J gene, and CDR3 amino acid sequence. The percentage overlap between two repertoires was calculated by dividing the number of shared unique clonotypes by the size of the smaller repertoire. Richness of each repertoire was evaluated using RTK rarefaction, the Chao1 estimator, and Recon v2.1 estimates of unobserved clonotypes. Generation probabilities were computed with OLGA for all TCRbeta clonotypes obtained by the gDNA method from four donors. TCRdb mirrors the immuneACCESS table, restricted to in-frame sequences. Some clones are absent from its copies; in checked studies, under half trace to an unresolved V gene, and the reason for the others is unknown. The V and J calls and the clone size are those of that table, but D and trimming were determined from the DNA. This sample is represented by some 2.3 million clones; just over 90% of them were singletons. The ten largest clonotypes hold about 0.39% of the sample.

The CDR3 holds 15 amino acids from the cysteine to the phenylalanine. Solely the CDR3 DNA is kept, with 45 bases framed from the first base. The germline V gene (reference sequence) yields SEHNR for CDR1 and FQNEAQ for CDR2. V is cut back by 6 bases and J by 1 base, with 6 bases in the junction unmatched. This clonotype was sampled from a man aged 18 to 30 in good health. Some clones in this sample may be carry-over from other donors' samples. Recombination joined TRBV7-9 with TRBJ2-3; TRBD2 fits 8 bases in the junction. The sequencing input was naive CD4+ T cells from PBMCs. The cell subset or site label, read with the paper, signifies: CD45RA+ positively selected. In nucleotides, the sequence is TGTGCCAGCAGTTATAGGCGGGGGGGCACAGATACGCAGTATTTT. Translation gives CASSYRRGGTDTQYF.